Given below is one T cell receptor beta chain in context. The sorted-subset replicate PCRs were given around 200 ng DNA, which is 25,000 to 35,000 T cell genomes. Sequencing used immunoSEQ multiplex PCR; TCRdb keeps in-frame clones, though not all of them. The table has about 1.5 million clones, roughly 96% seen once. This specimen belongs to a study of shared clonotypes between healthy human individuals. Deletions cut 4 bases from V and 0 bases from J, with 9 bases between. CDR1 and CDR2 (germline): LNHDA, SQIVND (reference sequence). The CDR3 is 15 residues long. Sequenced: naive CD4+ T cells sorted from blood. Subset: CD45RA+ positively selected. The J gene is TRBJ1-4, the V gene TRBV19; D perhaps matches TRBD1 (5 bases). This clonotype originated in a man in his thirties or forties in good health. In DNA form, the CDR3 reads TGTGCCAGTAGTAATCAGGGCTCAACTAATGAAAAACTGTTTTTT. It is translated as CASSNQGSTNEKLFF.